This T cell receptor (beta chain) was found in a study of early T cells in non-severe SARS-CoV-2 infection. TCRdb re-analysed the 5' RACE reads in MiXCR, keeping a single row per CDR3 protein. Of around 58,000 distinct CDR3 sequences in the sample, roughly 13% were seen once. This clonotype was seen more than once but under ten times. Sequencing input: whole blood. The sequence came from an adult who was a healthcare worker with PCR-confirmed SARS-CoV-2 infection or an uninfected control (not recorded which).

This chain's CDR3 is CSGLGDTQYF. CDR3 coding DNA: TGCAGCGGGTTGGGGGATACGCAGTATTTT. This chain connects TRBV29-1 to TRBJ2-3; no reliable D call. CDR3 length: 10 amino acids. V gave up 7 bases and J gave up 6 bases, with 8 bases separating them. Germline loops: CDR1 SQVTM, CDR2 ANQGSEA.